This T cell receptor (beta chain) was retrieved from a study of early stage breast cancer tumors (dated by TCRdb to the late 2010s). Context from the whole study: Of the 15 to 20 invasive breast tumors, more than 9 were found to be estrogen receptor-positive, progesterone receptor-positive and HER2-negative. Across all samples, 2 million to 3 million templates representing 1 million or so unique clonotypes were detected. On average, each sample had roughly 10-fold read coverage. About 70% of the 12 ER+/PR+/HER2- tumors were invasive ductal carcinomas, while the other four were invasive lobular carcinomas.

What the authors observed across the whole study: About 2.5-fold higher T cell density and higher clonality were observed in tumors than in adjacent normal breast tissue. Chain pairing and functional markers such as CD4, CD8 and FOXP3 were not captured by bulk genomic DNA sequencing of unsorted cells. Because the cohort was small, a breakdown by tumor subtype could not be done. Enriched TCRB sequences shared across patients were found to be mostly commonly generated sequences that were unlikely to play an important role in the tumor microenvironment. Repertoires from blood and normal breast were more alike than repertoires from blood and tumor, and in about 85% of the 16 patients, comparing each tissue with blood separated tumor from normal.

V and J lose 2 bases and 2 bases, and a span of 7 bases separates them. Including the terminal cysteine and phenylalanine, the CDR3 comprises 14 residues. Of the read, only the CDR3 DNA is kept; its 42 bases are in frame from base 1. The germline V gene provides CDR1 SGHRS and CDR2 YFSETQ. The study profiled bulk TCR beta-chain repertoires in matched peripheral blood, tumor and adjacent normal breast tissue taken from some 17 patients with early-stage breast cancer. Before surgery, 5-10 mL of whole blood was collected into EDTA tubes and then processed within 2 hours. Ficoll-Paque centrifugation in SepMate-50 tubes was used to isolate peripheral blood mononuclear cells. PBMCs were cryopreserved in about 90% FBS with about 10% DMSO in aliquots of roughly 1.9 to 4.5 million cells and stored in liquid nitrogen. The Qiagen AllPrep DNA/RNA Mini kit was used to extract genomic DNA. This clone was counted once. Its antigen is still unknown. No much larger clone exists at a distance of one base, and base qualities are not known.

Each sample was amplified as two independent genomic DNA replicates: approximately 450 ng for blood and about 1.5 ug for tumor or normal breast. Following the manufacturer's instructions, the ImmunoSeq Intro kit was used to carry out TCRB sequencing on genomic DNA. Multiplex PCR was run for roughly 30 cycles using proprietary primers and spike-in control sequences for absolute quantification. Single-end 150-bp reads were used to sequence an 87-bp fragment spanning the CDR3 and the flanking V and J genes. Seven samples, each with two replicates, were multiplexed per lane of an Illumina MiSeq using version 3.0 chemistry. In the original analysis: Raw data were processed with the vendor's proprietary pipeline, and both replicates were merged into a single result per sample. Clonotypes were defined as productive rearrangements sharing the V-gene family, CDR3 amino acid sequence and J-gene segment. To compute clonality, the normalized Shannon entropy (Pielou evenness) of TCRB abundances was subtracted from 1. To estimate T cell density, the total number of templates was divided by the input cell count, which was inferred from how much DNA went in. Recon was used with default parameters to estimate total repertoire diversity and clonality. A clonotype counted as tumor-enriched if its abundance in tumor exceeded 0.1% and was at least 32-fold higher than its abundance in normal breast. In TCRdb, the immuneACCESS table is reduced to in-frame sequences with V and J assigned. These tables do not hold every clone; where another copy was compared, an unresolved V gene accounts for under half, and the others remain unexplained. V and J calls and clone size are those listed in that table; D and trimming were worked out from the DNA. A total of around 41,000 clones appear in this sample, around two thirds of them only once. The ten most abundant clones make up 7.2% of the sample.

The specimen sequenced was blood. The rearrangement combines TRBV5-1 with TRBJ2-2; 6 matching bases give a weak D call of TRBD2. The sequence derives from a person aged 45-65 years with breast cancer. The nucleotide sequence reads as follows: TGCGCCAGCAGCTTCGGGGGAAACACCGGGGAGCTGTTTTTT. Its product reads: CASSFGGNTGELFF. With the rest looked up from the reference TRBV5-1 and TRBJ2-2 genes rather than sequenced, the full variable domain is KAGVTQTPRYLIKTRGQQVTLSCSPISGHRSVSWYQQTPGQGLQFLFEYFSETQRNKGNFPGRFSGRQFSNSRSEMNVSTLELGDSALYLCASSFGGNTGELFFGEGSRLTVL.